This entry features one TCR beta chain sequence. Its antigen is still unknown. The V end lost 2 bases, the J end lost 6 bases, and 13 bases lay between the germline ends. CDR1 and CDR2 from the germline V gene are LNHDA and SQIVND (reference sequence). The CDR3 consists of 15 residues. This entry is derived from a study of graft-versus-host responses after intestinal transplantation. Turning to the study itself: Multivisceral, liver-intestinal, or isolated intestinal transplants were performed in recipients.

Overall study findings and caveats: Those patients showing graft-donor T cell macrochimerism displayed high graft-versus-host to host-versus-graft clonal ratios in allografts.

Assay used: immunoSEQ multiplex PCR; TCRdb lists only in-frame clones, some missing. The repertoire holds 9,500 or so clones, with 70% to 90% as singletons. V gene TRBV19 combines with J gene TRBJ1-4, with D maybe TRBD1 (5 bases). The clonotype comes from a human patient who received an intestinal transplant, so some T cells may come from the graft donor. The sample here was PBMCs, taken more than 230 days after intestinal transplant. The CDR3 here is CASSIQGLGDEKLFF. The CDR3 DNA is TGTGCCAGTAGTATACAAGGTCTGGGGGATGAAAAACTGTTTTTT.